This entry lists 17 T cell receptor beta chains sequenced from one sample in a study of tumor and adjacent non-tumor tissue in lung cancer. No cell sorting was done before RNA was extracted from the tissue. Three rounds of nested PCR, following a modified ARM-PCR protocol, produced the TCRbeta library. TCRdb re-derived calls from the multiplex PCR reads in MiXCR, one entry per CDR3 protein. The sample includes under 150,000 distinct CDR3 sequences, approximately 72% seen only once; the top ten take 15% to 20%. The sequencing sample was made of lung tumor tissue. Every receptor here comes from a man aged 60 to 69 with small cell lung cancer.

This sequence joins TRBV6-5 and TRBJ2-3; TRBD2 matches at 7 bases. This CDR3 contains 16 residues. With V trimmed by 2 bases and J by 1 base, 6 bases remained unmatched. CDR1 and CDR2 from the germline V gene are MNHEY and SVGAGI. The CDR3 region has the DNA TGTGCCAGCAGTTACGGTACTAGCGACGGCACAGATACGCAGTATTTT. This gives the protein CASSYGTSDGTDTQYF.

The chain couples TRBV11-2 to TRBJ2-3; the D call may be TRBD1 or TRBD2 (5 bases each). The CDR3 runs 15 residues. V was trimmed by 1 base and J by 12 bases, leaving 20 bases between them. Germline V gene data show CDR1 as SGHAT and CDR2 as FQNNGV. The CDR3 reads CASSLARSSTGTQYF. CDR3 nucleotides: TGTGCCAGCAGCTTAGCTCGCTCTAGCACAGGTACACAGTATTTT.

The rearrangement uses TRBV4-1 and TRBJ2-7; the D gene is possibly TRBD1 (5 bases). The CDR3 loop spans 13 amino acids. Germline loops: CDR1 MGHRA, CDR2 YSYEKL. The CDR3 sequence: CSNSFDRLCEQYF. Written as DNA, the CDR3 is TGCTCCAACAGTTTCGACAGACTCTGCGAGCAGTACTTC.

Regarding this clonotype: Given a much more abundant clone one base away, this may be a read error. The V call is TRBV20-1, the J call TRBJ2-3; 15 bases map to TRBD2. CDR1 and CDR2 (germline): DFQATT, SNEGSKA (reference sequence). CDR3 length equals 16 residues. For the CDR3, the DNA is TGCAGTGCTAGGGGGACTAGCGGGAGGATCACAGATACGCGGTATTTT. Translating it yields CSARGTSGRITDTRYF.

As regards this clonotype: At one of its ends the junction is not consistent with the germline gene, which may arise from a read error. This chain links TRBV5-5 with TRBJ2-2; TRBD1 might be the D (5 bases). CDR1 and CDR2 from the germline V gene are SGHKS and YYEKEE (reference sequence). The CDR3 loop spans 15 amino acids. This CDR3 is CASNPRVTERVRLFF. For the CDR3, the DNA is TGTGCCAGCAACCCCAGGGTGACAGAGAGAGTACGGCTGTTCTTT. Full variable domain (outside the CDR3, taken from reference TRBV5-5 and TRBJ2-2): DAGVTQSPTHLIKTRGQQVTLRCSPISGHKSVSWYQQVLGQGPQFIFQYYEKEERGRGNFPDRFSARQFPNYSSELNVNALLLGDSALYLCASNPRVTERVRLFFGEGSRLTVL.

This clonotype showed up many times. The CDR3 nucleotides read TGTGCCAGCAGCTCAGGACAGAATGAAGCTTTCTTT. Amino acids: CASSSGQNEAFF. The J gene is TRBJ1-1, the V gene TRBV6-8; possible D gene TRBD1, 6 bases. Germline V CDR1 and CDR2: MNHGY, SAAAGT. The length of the CDR3 is 12 residues. V lost 6 bases, J lost 7 bases, and 12 bases lay in between.

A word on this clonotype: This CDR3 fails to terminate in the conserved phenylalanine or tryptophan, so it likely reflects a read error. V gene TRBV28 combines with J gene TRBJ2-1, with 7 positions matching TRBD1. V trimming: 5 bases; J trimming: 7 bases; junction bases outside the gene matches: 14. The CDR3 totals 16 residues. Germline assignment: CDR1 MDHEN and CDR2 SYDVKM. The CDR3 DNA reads TGTGCCAGCAGTCCGCCCCATAGGGGGCGCGTTAATGAGCAGTTCTTG. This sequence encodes CASSPPHRGRVNEQFL.

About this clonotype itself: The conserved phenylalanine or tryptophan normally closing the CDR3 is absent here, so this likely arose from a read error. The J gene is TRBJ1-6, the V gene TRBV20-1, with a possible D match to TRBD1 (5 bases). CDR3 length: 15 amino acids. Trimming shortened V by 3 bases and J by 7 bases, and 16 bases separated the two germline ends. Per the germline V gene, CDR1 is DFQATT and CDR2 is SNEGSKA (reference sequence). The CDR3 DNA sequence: TGCAGTGCTAGGGCCGGGACGGTGAAAAATTCACCCCTCCACTCT. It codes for CSARAGTVKNSPLHS.

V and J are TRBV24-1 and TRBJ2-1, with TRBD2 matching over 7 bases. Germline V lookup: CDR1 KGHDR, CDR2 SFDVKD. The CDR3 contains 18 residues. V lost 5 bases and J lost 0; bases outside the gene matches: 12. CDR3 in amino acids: CATSARPFGGSSYNEQFF. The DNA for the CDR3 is TGTGCCACCAGTGCCAGGCCCTTCGGGGGGAGCTCCTACAATGAGCAGTTCTTC.

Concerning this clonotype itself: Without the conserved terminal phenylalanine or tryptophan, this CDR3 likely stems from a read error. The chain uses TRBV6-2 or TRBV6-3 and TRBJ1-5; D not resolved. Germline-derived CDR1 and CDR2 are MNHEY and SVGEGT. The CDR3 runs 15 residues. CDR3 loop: CVSSYVRPVGWPQHI. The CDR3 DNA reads TGTGTCAGCAGCTATGTCCGGCCGGTAGGATGGCCACAGCATATT.

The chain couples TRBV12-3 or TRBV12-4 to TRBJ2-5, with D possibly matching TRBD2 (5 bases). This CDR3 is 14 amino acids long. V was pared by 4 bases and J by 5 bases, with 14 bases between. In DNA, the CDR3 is TGTGCCAGCAGTTGGAGCATCCGGAGGGAGACCCAGTACTTC. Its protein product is CASSWSIRRETQYF.

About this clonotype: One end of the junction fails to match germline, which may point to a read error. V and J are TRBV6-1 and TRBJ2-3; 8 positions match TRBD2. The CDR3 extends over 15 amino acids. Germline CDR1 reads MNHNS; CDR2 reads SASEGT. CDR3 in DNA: TGTGCCAACAGTGAAGTCAGCGGGAGTTCCCATACGCAGTATTTT. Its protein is CANSEVSGSSHTQYF.

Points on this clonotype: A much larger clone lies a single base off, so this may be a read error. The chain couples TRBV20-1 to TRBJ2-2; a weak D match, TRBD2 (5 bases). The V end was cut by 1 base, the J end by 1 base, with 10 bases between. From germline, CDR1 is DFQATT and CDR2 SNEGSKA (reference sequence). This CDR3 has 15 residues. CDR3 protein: CSARGESRNTGELFF. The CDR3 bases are TGCAGTGCTAGAGGGGAGAGTCGGAACACCGGGGAGCTGTTTTTT.

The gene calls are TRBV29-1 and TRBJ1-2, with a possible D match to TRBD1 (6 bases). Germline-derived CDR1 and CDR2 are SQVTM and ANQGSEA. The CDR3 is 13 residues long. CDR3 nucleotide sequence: TGCAACGGTGGATCAGGGGCGTACTATGGCTACACCTTC. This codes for CNGGSGAYYGYTF.

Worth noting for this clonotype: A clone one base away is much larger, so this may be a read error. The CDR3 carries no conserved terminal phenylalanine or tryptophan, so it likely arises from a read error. The CDR3 DNA reads TGCAGCGTTGACCTGGGCCTCAACGATGAGCAGTTCTCC. Translation: CSVDLGLNDEQFS. This sequence joins TRBV29-1 and TRBJ2-1, with unresolved D. The CDR3 spans 13 residues. The germline V gene has CDR1 SQVTM and CDR2 ANQGSEA. Trimming removed 3 bases from V and 8 bases from J, with 14 bases in between.

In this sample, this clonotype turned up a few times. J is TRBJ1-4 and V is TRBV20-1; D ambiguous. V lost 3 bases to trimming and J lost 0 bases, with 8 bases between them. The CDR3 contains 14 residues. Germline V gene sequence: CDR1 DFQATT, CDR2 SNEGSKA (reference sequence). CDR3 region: CSASPISTNEKLFF. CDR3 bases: TGCAGTGCTAGCCCTATTTCAACTAATGAAAAACTGTTTTTT.

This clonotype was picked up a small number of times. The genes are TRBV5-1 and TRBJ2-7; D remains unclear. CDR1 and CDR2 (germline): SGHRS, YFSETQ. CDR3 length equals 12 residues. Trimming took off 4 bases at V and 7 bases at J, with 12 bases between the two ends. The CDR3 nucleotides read TGCGCCAGCAGCCACGATCGGTGGGAGCAGTACTTC. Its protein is CASSHDRWEQYF.